At least ten counts were recorded for the clone carrying this T cell receptor beta chain. The data derive from a study of human T cells and chemical hapten exposure. TCRdb used MiXCR to reprocess the RACE reads, holding one entry per CDR3 protein. The sample yields some 400,000 distinct CDR3 sequences, 4.5% to 5.5% seen once. Germline V gene data show CDR1 as SGHAT and CDR2 as FQNNGV. The CDR3 is 15 residues long. The junction had 8 bases not matched to a gene; V was cut back by 6 bases and J by 4 bases. Regarding time point: pre-sensitization, week 0. Treatment: therapeutic diphenylcyclopropenone sensitization with weekly scalp DPC. The drawing of blood occurred before each patch test was applied.

This clonotype was obtained from a woman aged 45-60 years with alopecia areata. Some clones in this sample may be carry-over from other donors' samples. The sequencing used whole blood, collected in connection with sensitization to the hapten diphenylcyclopropenone (DPC). The V gene is TRBV11-2, the J gene TRBJ2-3; TRBD2 matches 9 bases. CDR3: CASRKAGGQPDTQYF. The DNA for the CDR3 is TGTGCCAGCAGAAAAGCGGGGGGCCAACCAGATACGCAGTATTTT.